Listed below are T cell receptor beta chains from one sample, sequenced in a study of breast tumors, draining lymph nodes, adjacent tissues. TCRdb independently ran MiXCR on the multiplex PCR reads; one entry per CDR3 protein. The data hold some 130,000 distinct CDR3 sequences, with approximately 21% observed a single time. The source material was axillary lymph node tissue. All receptors come from a female donor with breast cancer. Some clones in this sample may be carry-over from other donors' samples. Each CDR3 is given with its conserved first and last residue. The D gene is left open where the match is weak. Clone size is stated in some rows and not others, as once, few, many or a class when expanded.

cdr3_aa: CASSQDKVLAGLETQYF
cdr3_nt: TGTGCCAGCAGCCAAGATAAGGTCCTAGCGGGACTAGAGACCCAGTACTTC
clone_size: .
v_call: TRBV3-1
j_call: TRBJ2-5
d_call: TRBD2

cdr3_aa: CASSPWASGDNEQFF
cdr3_nt: TGTGCCAGCAGTCCCTGGGCGTCGGGGGACAATGAGCAGTTCTTC
clone_size: many
v_call: TRBV6-1
j_call: TRBJ2-1
d_call: .

cdr3_aa: CASSSAYSSTSGGPRTDTQYF
cdr3_nt: TGTGCCAGCAGCTCAGCCTATTCTTCTACTAGCGGAGGCCCACGCACAGATACGCAGTATTTT
clone_size: .
v_call: TRBV5-4
j_call: TRBJ2-3
d_call: TRBD2

cdr3_aa: CASSPRSAGNTIYF
cdr3_nt: TGTGCCAGCAGCCCCCGGAGTGCTGGAAACACCATATATTTT
clone_size: .
v_call: TRBV3-1
j_call: TRBJ1-3
d_call: .

cdr3_aa: CASSWGAAGGPTYRFF
cdr3_nt: TGTGCCAGCAGCTGGGGGGCGGCGGGAGGGCCAACGTATCGGTTCTTC
clone_size: few
v_call: TRBV5-4
j_call: TRBJ2-1
d_call: TRBD2

cdr3_aa: CASSSTSLQGRTTDTQYF
cdr3_nt: TGTGCCAGCAGCTCAACTTCATTACAGGGACGGACCACAGATACGCAGTATTTT
clone_size: many
v_call: TRBV13
j_call: TRBJ2-3
d_call: .

cdr3_aa: CASSVDGFNEQFF
cdr3_nt: TGTGCCAGCAGCGTAGACGGTTTTAATGAGCAGTTCTTC
clone_size: many
v_call: TRBV9
j_call: TRBJ2-1
d_call: .

cdr3_aa: CASSLGGGREEQYF
cdr3_nt: TGTGCCAGCAGCTTAGGCGGGGGGCGGGAGGAGCAGTACTTC
clone_size: many
v_call: TRBV11-2
j_call: TRBJ2-7
d_call: TRBD2

cdr3_aa: CASTTGLDQPQHF
cdr3_nt: TGTGCCAGCACGACAGGGTTGGATCAGCCCCAGCATTTT
clone_size: many
v_call: TRBV2
j_call: TRBJ1-5
d_call: TRBD1

cdr3_aa: CASSEARNPSLGANALTF
cdr3_nt: TGCGCCAGCAGTGAAGCGAGGAACCCGTCTTTAGGGGCCAACGCCCTGACTTTC
clone_size: .
v_call: TRBV2
j_call: TRBJ2-6
d_call: .